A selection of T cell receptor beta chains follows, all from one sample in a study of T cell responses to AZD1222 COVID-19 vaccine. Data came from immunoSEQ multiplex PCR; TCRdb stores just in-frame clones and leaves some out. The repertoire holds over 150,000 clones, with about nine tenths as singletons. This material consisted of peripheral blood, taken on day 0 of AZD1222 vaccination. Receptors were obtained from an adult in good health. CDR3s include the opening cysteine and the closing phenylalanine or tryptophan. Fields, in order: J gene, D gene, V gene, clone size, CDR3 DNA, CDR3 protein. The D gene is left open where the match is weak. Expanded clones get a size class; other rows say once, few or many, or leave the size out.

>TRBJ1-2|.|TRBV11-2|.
TGTGCCAGCAGGCGTAGGGGACCCATAGGCAGTCATAACTATGGCTACACCTTC
CASRRRGPIGSHNYGYTF
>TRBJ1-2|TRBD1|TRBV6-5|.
TGTGCCAGCAGTCTTACAGGGGACTATGGCTACACCTTC
CASSLTGDYGYTF
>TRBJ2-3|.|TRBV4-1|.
TGCGCCAGCAGCCAAGGATCGGGACGGGAGAAAGGAGCAGATACGCAGTATTTT
CASSQGSGREKGADTQYF
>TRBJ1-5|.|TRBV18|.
TGTGCCAGCTCACCTTTAGGGGCCGGACAGCCCCAGCATTTT
CASSPLGAGQPQHF
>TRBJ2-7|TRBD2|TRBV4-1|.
TGCGCCAGCAGCCAAGGGGCTAGCGGCCTCTACGAGCAGTACTTC
CASSQGASGLYEQYF
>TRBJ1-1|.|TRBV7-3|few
TGTGCCAGCAGCTTCGGGGAGAACACTGAAGCTTTCTTT
CASSFGENTEAFF
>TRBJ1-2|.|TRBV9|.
TGTGCCAGCAGCGTATCGTCGCTGACTAACTATGGCTACACCTTC
CASSVSSLTNYGYTF
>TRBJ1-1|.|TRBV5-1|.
TGCGCCAGCAGCCTACGGGCCAACACTGAAGCTTTCTTT
CASSLRANTEAFF
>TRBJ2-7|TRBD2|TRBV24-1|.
TGTGCCACCGCAGAAGCTAGCGGGAGGATGCACGAGCAGTACTTC
CATAEASGRMHEQYF
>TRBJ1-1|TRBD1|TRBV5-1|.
TGCGCCAGCAGCTCCGTGACAGGGGGCACTGAAGCTTTCTTT
CASSSVTGGTEAFF
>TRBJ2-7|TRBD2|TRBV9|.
TGTGCCAGCAGCGTAGGGGCTCGACTAGCGGGAGTAATGGACGAGCAGTACTTC
CASSVGARLAGVMDEQYF
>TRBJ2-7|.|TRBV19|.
TGTGCCAGTCAACAGGGACTCTCCTACGAGCAGTACTTC
CASQQGLSYEQYF
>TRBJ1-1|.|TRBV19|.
TGTGCCAGCCGACAGGCTTGGACTGAAGCTTTCTTT
CASRQAWTEAFF
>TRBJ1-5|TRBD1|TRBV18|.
TGTGCCAGCTCACCTACTCGTTCGACAGGGGCTAATCAGCCCCAGCATTTT
CASSPTRSTGANQPQHF
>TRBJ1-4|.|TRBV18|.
TGTGCCAGCTCACCATCAATGGGGACCGTAACTAATGAAAAACTGTTTTTT
CASSPSMGTVTNEKLFF
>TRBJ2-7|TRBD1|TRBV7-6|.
TGTGCCAGCAGCGCCCGGACAGGGCAGAAGAACGAGCAGTACTTC
CASSARTGQKNEQYF
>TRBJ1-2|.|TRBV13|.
TGTGCCAGCAGCTTAGCGGGGGCAGGGACCTTCTATGGCTACACCTTC
CASSLAGAGTFYGYTF
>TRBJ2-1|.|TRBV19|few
TGTGCCAGTAGTCCAGGACTTTTCATGAGTTTCAATGAGCAGTTCTTC
CASSPGLFMSFNEQFF
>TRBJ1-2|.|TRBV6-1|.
TGTGCCAGCAGTGAATTGGTCTGGGCCTATGGCGGCTACACCTTC
CASSELVWAYGGYTF
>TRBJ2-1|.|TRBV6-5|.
TGTGCCAGCAGTTACTCGTGGAGGGGAAGTACAAATGAGCAGTTCTTC
CASSYSWRGSTNEQFF
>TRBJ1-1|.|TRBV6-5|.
TGTGCCAGCAGTTACTCGAGTGAAGCTTTCTTT
CASSYSSEAFF
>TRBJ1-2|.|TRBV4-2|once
TGTGCCAGCAGCCAAGGGGGCGCGAACTATGGCTACACCTTC
CASSQGGANYGYTF
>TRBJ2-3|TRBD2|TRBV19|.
TGTGCCAGTAGGGGTAGCGGGAGATTTGGTACGCAGTATTTT
CASRGSGRFGTQYF
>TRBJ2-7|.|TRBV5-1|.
TGCGCCAGCAGCTTGGATTCGCAGCTCTACGAGCAGTACTTC
CASSLDSQLYEQYF
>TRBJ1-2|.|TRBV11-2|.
TGTGCCAGCAGGCCACTGGCAGCTCTCTATGGCTACACCTTC
CASRPLAALYGYTF
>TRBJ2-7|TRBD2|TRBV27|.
TGTGCCAGCAGCCAGCCTGCAGGGATTGGACTAGCGAAGATATACGAGCAGTACTTC
CASSQPAGIGLAKIYEQYF
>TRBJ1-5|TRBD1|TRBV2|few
TGTGCCAGCAGTTCGCCAGGGGCACAGGGGGCGGGTGTTCAGCCCCAGCATTTT
CASSSPGAQGAGVQPQHF
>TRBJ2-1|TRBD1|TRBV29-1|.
TGCAGCGTTGTAACGAGGACAGGGGGCCTGAGTGAGCAGTTCTTC
CSVVTRTGGLSEQFF
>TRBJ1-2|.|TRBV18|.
TGTGCCAGCTCACAGGGGCAGGTCGATGGCTACACCTTC
CASSQGQVDGYTF
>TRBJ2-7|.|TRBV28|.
TGTGCCAGCAGTTTGGAGGGCCGCGAGCAGTACTTC
CASSLEGREQYF
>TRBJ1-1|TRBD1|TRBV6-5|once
TGTGCCAGCATCCCCGACAGGGGGAACACTGAAGCTTTCTTT
CASIPDRGNTEAFF
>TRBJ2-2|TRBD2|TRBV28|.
TGTGCCAGCAGTTTTCGGACTAGCTACACCGGGGAGCTGTTTTTT
CASSFRTSYTGELFF
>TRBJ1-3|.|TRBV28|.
TGTGCCAGCATGGATCCAGGGAGGGACCCCTCTGGAAACACCATATATTTT
CASMDPGRDPSGNTIYF
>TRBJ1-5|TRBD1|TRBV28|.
TGTGCCAGTTTAGACAGGGAAGGCAATCAGCCCCAGCATTTT
CASLDREGNQPQHF
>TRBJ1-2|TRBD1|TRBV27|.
TGTGCCACCGTCTCCAGACAGGGGGCGGGTTATGGCTACACCTTC
CATVSRQGAGYGYTF
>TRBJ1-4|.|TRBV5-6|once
TGTGCCAGCAGCCCAACGGGACGTGAAAAACTGTTTTTT
CASSPTGREKLFF
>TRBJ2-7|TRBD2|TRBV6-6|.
TGTGCCAGCAGTTACTCGGGACTAGATTCCTACGAGCAGTACTTC
CASSYSGLDSYEQYF
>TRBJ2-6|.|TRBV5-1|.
TGCGCCAGTCGCCCGGACTCTGGGGCCAACGTCCTGACTTTC
CASRPDSGANVLTF
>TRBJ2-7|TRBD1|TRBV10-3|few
TGTGCCATCAGCCCCAGTGGGACAGGGAGCAACGAGCAGTACTTC
CAISPSGTGSNEQYF
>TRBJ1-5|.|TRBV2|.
TGTGCCAGCAGGTGGGGTAATCAGCCCCAGCATTTT
CASRWGNQPQHF
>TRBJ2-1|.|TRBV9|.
TGTGCCAGCAGCGCCCAAGGGGCAGGTGTTAGTAAGCAGTTCTTC
CASSAQGAGVSKQFF
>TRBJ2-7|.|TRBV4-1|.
TGCGCCAGCAGCCAAGGTTGGGGGGCTAGCGGCAGATACGAGCAGTACTTC
CASSQGWGASGRYEQYF
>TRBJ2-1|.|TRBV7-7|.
TGTGCCAGCAGCGCCGGGCCCGCTGGGATCTTC
CASSAGPAGIF
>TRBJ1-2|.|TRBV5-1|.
TGCGCCAGCAGCTTGGGCGGGGTTCGTGGCTATGGCTACACCTTC
CASSLGGVRGYGYTF
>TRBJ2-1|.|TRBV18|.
TGTGCCAGCTCACCAGTAATTGGAGGGGGCAATGAGCAGTTCTTC
CASSPVIGGGNEQFF
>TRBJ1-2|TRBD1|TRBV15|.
TGTGCCACCAGCCGGACAGGGGGCAGCTATGGCTACACCTTC
CATSRTGGSYGYTF
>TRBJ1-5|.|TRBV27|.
TGTGCCAGCAGTTTCCGAGCAGGGACTAGCAATCAGCCCCAGCATTTT
CASSFRAGTSNQPQHF
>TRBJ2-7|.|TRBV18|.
TGTGCCAGCTCCCCACCTGGGACCTTGTCCTACGAGCAGTACTTC
CASSPPGTLSYEQYF
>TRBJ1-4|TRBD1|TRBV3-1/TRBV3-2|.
TGTGCCAGCAGCCGGGGGGACAGGGCTGAAAAACTGTTTTTT
CASSRGDRAEKLFF
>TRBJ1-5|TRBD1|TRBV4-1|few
TGCGCCAGCAGCCAAGTGGGACAGGTAAATCAGCCCCAGCATTTT
CASSQVGQVNQPQHF
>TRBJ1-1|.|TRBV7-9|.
TGTGCCAGCAGCTTAAGCATCGGGCGCGGTGAAGCTTTCTTT
CASSLSIGRGEAFF